These T cell receptor beta chains were read from a single sample in a study of shared clonotypes between healthy human individuals. Profiling relied on immunoSEQ multiplex PCR, and the TCRdb table lists in-frame clones only, not all of them. The table records 2 million or so clones, about 95% of them present only once. Sequenced sample: naive CD8+ T cells sorted from blood. These receptors were collected from a young man in good health. Each CDR3 is given with its conserved first and last residue. A D gene is named only where the DNA matches it firmly. Clone size, where shown, is once, few, many, or a class for clones that have expanded.

>TRBJ2-7|NA|NA|TRBV6-1
CASSPRGSSYEQYF
TGTGCCAGCAGCCCTCGCGGGTCATCCTACGAGCAGTACTTC
>TRBJ2-1|NA|TRBD2|TRBV7-9
CASSLVAGAYNEQFF
TGTGCCAGCAGCTTAGTTGCGGGGGCCTACAATGAGCAGTTCTTC
>TRBJ2-1|NA|TRBD1|TRBV6-1
CASSETGVPYNEQFF
TGTGCCAGCAGTGAAACAGGGGTACCCTACAATGAGCAGTTCTTC
>TRBJ1-2|NA|TRBD1|TRBV27
CASSSNYRGSNYGYTF
TGTGCCAGCAGTTCTAACTACAGGGGATCAAACTATGGCTACACCTTC
>TRBJ2-7|NA|TRBD1|TRBV7-9
CASSWGQSYEQYF
TGTGCCAGCAGCTGGGGACAGTCCTACGAGCAGTACTTC
>TRBJ1-1|NA|TRBD1|TRBV6-6
CASSFFGTGQGTEAFF
TGTGCCAGCAGTTTTTTCGGGACAGGGCAAGGCACTGAAGCTTTCTTT
>TRBJ1-4|NA|NA|TRBV6-1
CASSVRTANEKLFF
TGTGCCAGCAGTGTAAGGACAGCTAATGAAAAACTGTTTTTT
>TRBJ1-1|NA|NA|TRBV5-1
CASREGPGTEAFF
TGCGCCAGCAGAGAGGGGCCGGGCACTGAAGCTTTCTTT
>TRBJ2-1|once|NA|TRBV6-5
CASSRRVLSYNEQFF
TGTGCCAGCAGCCGCCGGGTTCTTTCCTACAATGAGCAGTTCTTC
>TRBJ2-7|NA|NA|TRBV5-1
CASSLEREIYEQYF
TGCGCCAGCAGCTTGGAAAGGGAGATATACGAGCAGTACTTC
>TRBJ2-7|few|TRBD2|TRBV18
CASSTGGPSEQYF
TGTGCCAGCTCGACGGGGGGGCCCTCCGAGCAGTACTTC
>TRBJ2-7|NA|NA|TRBV19
CASSPIGGYEQYF
TGTGCCAGTAGTCCTATTGGGGGCTACGAGCAGTACTTC
>TRBJ2-7|NA|NA|TRBV19
CASSPVGTPYEQYF
TGTGCCAGTAGTCCCGTGGGGACACCCTACGAGCAGTACTTC
>TRBJ2-3|once|NA|TRBV27
CASTSGTDTQYF
TGTGCCAGCACCTCGGGCACAGATACGCAGTATTTT
>TRBJ2-2|NA|TRBD1|TRBV5-5
CASSNTGTGLSTNTGELFF
TGTGCCAGCAGCAATACCGGGACAGGCCTCTCGACGAACACCGGGGAGCTGTTTTTT
>TRBJ2-3|NA|NA|TRBV9
CASSVEGGSDTQYF
TGTGCCAGCAGCGTAGAGGGGGGATCAGATACGCAGTATTTT
>TRBJ1-6|NA|NA|TRBV10-2
CASSESGVGGSPLHF
TGCGCCAGCAGTGAGTCGGGGGTTGGCGGTTCACCCCTCCACTTT
>TRBJ2-2|NA|NA|TRBV30
CAWSVASSSGELFF
TGTGCCTGGAGTGTAGCGTCCTCGTCCGGGGAGCTGTTTTTT
>TRBJ2-7|NA|NA|TRBV5-6
CASIIWAGSNEQYF
TGTGCCAGCATCATTTGGGCAGGGAGTAACGAGCAGTACTTC
>TRBJ1-3|NA|NA|TRBV4-1
CASSQANSGNTIYF
TGCGCCAGCAGCCAAGCCAACTCTGGAAACACCATATATTTT
>TRBJ1-2|NA|NA|TRBV9
CASSAVVSALEMYGYTF
TGTGCCAGCAGCGCCGTAGTTAGCGCGCTTGAGATGTATGGCTACACCTTC
>TRBJ2-1|NA|NA|TRBV12-5
CASGPEGGGAYNEQFF
TGTGCTAGTGGTCCTGAGGGAGGCGGGGCCTACAATGAGCAGTTCTTC
>TRBJ2-6|NA|NA|TRBV13
CASSQSQDSRGANVLTF
TGTGCCAGCAGCCAATCGCAGGACAGTCGGGGGGCCAACGTCCTGACTTTC
>TRBJ2-7|NA|NA|TRBV4-1
CASSLKQGYDYEQYF
TGCGCCAGCAGCCTCAAACAGGGTTACGACTACGAGCAGTACTTC
>TRBJ2-3|NA|TRBD1|TRBV7-8
CASSSDRGADTQYF
TGTGCCAGCAGCTCGGACAGGGGGGCAGATACGCAGTATTTT
>TRBJ2-7|NA|NA|TRBV19
CASSTRGLLGSEQYF
TGTGCCAGTAGTACCAGGGGATTATTAGGGAGCGAGCAGTACTTC
>TRBJ1-3|NA|NA|TRBV27
CASSRTSGNTIYF
TGTGCCAGCAGCCGTACCTCGGGAAACACCATATATTTT
>TRBJ2-1|NA|NA|TRBV6-6
CASSSGDEQFF
TGTGCCAGCAGCTCAGGGGATGAGCAGTTCTTC
>TRBJ2-1|NA|TRBD2|TRBV7-2
CASSLISGTSSYNEQFF
TGTGCCAGCAGCTTAATAAGCGGGACGAGCTCCTACAATGAGCAGTTCTTC
>TRBJ1-1|NA|NA|TRBV6-5
CASSYYRGRKNTEAFF
TGTGCCAGCAGTTACTATCGAGGTAGGAAGAACACTGAAGCTTTCTTT
>TRBJ2-7|NA|TRBD2|TRBV6-1
CASSSGSDYEQYF
TGTGCCAGCAGCAGCGGGAGTGACTACGAGCAGTACTTC
>TRBJ2-5|NA|NA|TRBV4-3
CASSQDRGTQETQYF
TGCGCCAGCAGCCAAGATAGGGGAACACAAGAGACCCAGTACTTC
>TRBJ2-1|NA|NA|TRBV29-1
CSVGREDEQFF
TGCAGCGTTGGACGGGAAGATGAGCAGTTCTTC
>TRBJ1-6|NA|TRBD1|TRBV5-5
CASSLGQGDSPLHF
TGTGCCAGCAGCTTGGGACAGGGAGATTCACCCCTCCACTTT
>TRBJ2-1|NA|NA|TRBV10-3
CAISDTGGDNEQFF
TGTGCCATCAGTGACACAGGCGGGGACAATGAGCAGTTCTTC
>TRBJ2-2|NA|NA|TRBV6-1
CASSEVRGVTGELFF
TGTGCCAGCAGTGAAGTAAGAGGGGTGACCGGGGAGCTGTTTTTT
>TRBJ1-5|few|NA|TRBV9
CASSVGGGVSQPQHF
TGTGCCAGCAGCGTAGGAGGGGGAGTATCCCAGCCCCAGCATTTT
>TRBJ2-5|NA|NA|TRBV6-5
CASSKAGRGETQYF
TGTGCCAGCTCAAAGGCGGGTAGGGGAGAGACCCAGTACTTC
>TRBJ1-1|NA|NA|TRBV29-1
CSVRSQRGRDTEAFF
TGCAGCGTCCGTTCCCAACGGGGCAGGGACACTGAAGCTTTCTTT
>TRBJ2-3|NA|NA|TRBV4-3
CASSPQTADVEQYF
TGCGCCAGCAGCCCACAGACAGCCGATGTTGAGCAGTATTTT
>TRBJ1-2|NA|TRBD1|TRBV27
CASSTGTGVYGYTF
TGTGCCAGCAGCACGGGGACAGGGGTGTATGGCTACACCTTC
>TRBJ2-5|NA|TRBD1|TRBV6-5
CASRYNSGTGETQYF
TGTGCCAGCAGATATAACTCAGGGACAGGGGAGACCCAGTACTTC
>TRBJ2-7|NA|NA|TRBV19
CASSIGGYEQYF
TGTGCCAGTAGTATAGGTGGCTACGAGCAGTACTTC
>TRBJ2-5|few|NA|TRBV5-6
CASSLSETQYF
TGTGCCAGCAGCTTATCGGAGACCCAGTACTTC
>TRBJ2-5|NA|NA|TRBV14
CASSLNTYYGETQYF
TGTGCCAGCAGCCTGAATACCTATTACGGAGAGACCCAGTACTTC
>TRBJ1-5|NA|NA|TRBV4-2
CASSQDHQPQHF
TGTGCCAGCAGCCAAGATCATCAGCCCCAGCATTTT
>TRBJ2-7|NA|NA|TRBV2
CASSDGRGRTHIYGEQYF
TGTGCCAGCAGTGACGGCAGGGGCCGGACGCATATTTACGGCGAGCAGTACTTC
>TRBJ2-3|NA|TRBD2|TRBV27
CASSPIAGADTQYF
TGTGCCAGCAGTCCGATAGCGGGAGCGGATACGCAGTATTTT
>TRBJ1-3|NA|NA|TRBV7-9
CASSLDTNSGNTIYF
TGTGCCAGCAGCTTGGACACGAACTCTGGAAACACCATATATTTT
>TRBJ1-5|NA|NA|TRBV15
CATRGGSSSQPQHF
TGTGCCACCAGGGGTGGAAGTTCAAGTCAGCCCCAGCATTTT
>TRBJ1-4|NA|TRBD1|TRBV6-5
CASSATGWGEKLFF
TGTGCCAGCAGTGCGACAGGGTGGGGTGAAAAACTGTTTTTT
>TRBJ2-5|NA|TRBD2|TRBV7-9
CASSVWGLAGVTGETQYF
TGTGCCAGCAGCGTGTGGGGACTAGCGGGGGTGACGGGAGAGACCCAGTACTTC
>TRBJ2-1|once|TRBD1|TRBV19
CASTPILQGGYNEQFF
TGTGCCAGTACCCCGATCCTACAGGGGGGTTACAATGAGCAGTTCTTC
>TRBJ2-2|NA|TRBD1|TRBV7-9
CASSLQGATTGELFF
TGTGCCAGCAGCTTACAGGGGGCGACCACCGGGGAGCTGTTTTTT
>TRBJ1-5|NA|NA|TRBV4-3
CASRLVGDAGRSDQPQHF
TGCGCCAGCAGGCTGGTGGGGGACGCAGGGAGGAGCGATCAGCCCCAGCATTTT